The sequence of this TCR beta chain was determined in a study of OX40 agonist ivuxolimab in advanced cancers. Trimming cost V 7 bases and J 4 bases, with 19 bases left between them. The germline CDR1 and CDR2 sequences are SGHAT and FQNNGV. CDR3 size: 15 residues. The method was immunoSEQ multiplex PCR; TCRdb's version includes in-frame clones alone and lacks a portion of them. The top ten clones hold approximately 3% of a sample with tens of thousands of clones, roughly 93% of them seen once. The receptor comes from an adult with an advanced solid tumor such as melanoma, head and neck, liver or kidney cancer. Sequenced material: CD4+ or CD8+ T cells sorted from blood, taken in a trial of the OX40 agonist ivuxolimab. V usage is TRBV11-2 and J usage is TRBJ1-2, with D hard to call. CDR3 nucleotides: TGTGCCAGCACCGTCCGGGCGGCTACTCCCTATGGCTACACCTTC. Translation: CASTVRAATPYGYTF.